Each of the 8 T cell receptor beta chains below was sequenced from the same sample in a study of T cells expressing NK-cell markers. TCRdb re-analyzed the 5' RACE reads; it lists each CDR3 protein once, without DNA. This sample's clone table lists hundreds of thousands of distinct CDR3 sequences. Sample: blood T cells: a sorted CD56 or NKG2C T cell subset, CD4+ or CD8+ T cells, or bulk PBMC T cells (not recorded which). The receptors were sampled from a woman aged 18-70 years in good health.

This CDR3 reads CSARLPGGSYNEQFF. This chain joins TRBV20-1 and TRBJ2-1; the TCRdb call, TRBD2, lacks DNA for checking. Per the germline V gene, CDR1 is DFQATT and CDR2 is SNEGSKA (reference sequence). The CDR3 consists of 15 residues.

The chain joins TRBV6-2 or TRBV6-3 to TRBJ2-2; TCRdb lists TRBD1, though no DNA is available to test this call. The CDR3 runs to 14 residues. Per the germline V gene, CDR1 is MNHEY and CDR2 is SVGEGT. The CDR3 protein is CASNRDINTGELFF.

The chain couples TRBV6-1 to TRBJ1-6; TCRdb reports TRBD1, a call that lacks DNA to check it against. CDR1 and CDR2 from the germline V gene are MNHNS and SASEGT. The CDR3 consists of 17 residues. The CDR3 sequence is CASSARSTGSDNSPLHF.

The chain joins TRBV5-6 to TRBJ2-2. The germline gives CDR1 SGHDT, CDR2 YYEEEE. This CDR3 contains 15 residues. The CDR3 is CASSRGLPNTGELFF.

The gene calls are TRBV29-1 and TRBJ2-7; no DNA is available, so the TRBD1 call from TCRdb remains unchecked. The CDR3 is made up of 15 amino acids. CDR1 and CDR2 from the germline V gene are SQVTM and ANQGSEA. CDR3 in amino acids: CSVGGRGQGTNEQYF.

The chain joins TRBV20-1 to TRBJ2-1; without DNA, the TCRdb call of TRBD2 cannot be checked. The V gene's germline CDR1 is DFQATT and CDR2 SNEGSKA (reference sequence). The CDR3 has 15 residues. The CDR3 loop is CSARDFERAYNEQFF.

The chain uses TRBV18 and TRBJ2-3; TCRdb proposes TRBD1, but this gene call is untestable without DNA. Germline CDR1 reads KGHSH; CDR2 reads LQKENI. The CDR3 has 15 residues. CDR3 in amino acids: CASSPSGQGMNTQYF.

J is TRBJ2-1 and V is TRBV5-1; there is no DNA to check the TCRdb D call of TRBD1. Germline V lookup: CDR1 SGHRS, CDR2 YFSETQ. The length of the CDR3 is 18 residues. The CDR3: CASSSGQGQRSSYNEQFF.